The text below deals with one TCR beta chain. These data are taken from a study of blood T cells in healthy people across ages. About the study: Per every two T cells, about one barcoded beta molecule was captured by template switching.

The CDR3 extends over 12 amino acids. V was clipped by 7 bases and J by 0 bases, with 9 bases between them. Germline CDR1 GTSNPN, CDR2 SVGIG (reference sequence). Together with a sample-barcoded 5' primer, a J-beta primer mix was included in a second PCR lasting roughly 6 to 12 cycles. A tag from a template-switch adaptor with 12 random nucleotides marked each cDNA molecule. TCRdb ran MiXCR on the 5' RACE reads and lists one entry per CDR3 protein. Among roughly 1.4 million distinct CDR3 sequences, 45% to 70% were seen once, and the ten largest hold more than 6%. The chain employs TRBV30 and TRBJ1-1, with D possibly TRBD1 on 5 matching bases. The clonotype originates from a young man in good health. The sequencing sample was made of blood. The CDR3 DNA reads TGTGCCTTGACAGTATTGAACACTGAAGCTTTCTTT. It translates to CALTVLNTEAFF. The entire variable domain, with the rest obtained from reference TRBV30 and TRBJ1-1, is as follows: SQTIHQWPATLVQPVGSPLSLECTVEGTSNPNLYWYRQAAGRGLQLLFYSVGIGQISSEVPQNLSASRPQDRQFILSSKKLLLSDSGFYLCALTVLNTEAFFGQGTRLTVV.